This TCR beta chain is from a study of T cell responses to AZD1222 COVID-19 vaccine. Study as a whole: Whether given at about 4 or about 12 weeks, second doses were pooled.

Overall study results and limits: The repertoires were collected only after the peak T cell response.

The length of the CDR3 is 9 residues. Trimming removed 4 bases from V and 8 bases from J, with 5 bases in between. The germline V gene has CDR1 DFQATT and CDR2 SNEGSKA (reference sequence). The data were produced by immunoSEQ multiplex PCR, yet TCRdb's version contains in-frame clones alone and is incomplete. This sample has some 120,000 clones, with less than 90% found just once. For this clone: Its antigen is unknown.

V is TRBV20-1 and J is TRBJ1-2, with unresolved D. This material consisted of peripheral blood, taken on day 0 of AZD1222 vaccination. This sequence was found in an adult in good health. The CDR3 DNA follows: TGCAGTGCTAACGGGGGCTACACCTTC. This codes for CSANGGYTF.